The clone carrying this TCR beta chain has just a few counts. The antigen is not known. Trimming left V 3 bases short and J 2 bases short, with 23 bases between. The CDR3 covers 20 residues. Looked up from germline, CDR1 is SGHAT and CDR2 is FQNNGV. TCRdb fed the 5' RACE reads into MiXCR, producing one record per CDR3 protein. The sample gives hundreds of thousands of distinct CDR3 sequences, 15% to 20% of which show up once; around 12% is in the top ten. This entry belongs to a study of T-cell memory formation after mild COVID-19. Overall study results and limits: The pre-infection memory compartment contained some responding clones, suggesting cross-reactive memory joined. Clonal second-wave expansions that peaked on day 37 had unconfirmed SARS-CoV-2 specificity.

The sample consisted of PBMCs or a T cell subset sorted from them (not recorded which). V usage is TRBV11-2 and J usage is TRBJ2-6; the D gene could be TRBD1 or TRBD2 (6 bases each). This sequence originates from an adult woman who had mild COVID-19 (a few samples of this study predate the infection). Cell type and time point are not known. CDR3 protein: CASSLEGPDRFLAGANVLTF. The CDR3 bases are TGTGCCAGCAGCTTGGAGGGTCCCGACAGGTTTCTCGCTGGGGCCAACGTCCTGACTTTC. The full variable domain, completed using reference TRBV11-2 and TRBJ2-6, is EAGVAQSPRYKIIEKRQSVAFWCNPISGHATLYWYQQILGQGPKLLIQFQNNGVVDDSQLPKDRFSAERLKGVDSTLKIQPAKLEDSAVYLCASSLEGPDRFLAGANVLTFGAGSRLTVL.